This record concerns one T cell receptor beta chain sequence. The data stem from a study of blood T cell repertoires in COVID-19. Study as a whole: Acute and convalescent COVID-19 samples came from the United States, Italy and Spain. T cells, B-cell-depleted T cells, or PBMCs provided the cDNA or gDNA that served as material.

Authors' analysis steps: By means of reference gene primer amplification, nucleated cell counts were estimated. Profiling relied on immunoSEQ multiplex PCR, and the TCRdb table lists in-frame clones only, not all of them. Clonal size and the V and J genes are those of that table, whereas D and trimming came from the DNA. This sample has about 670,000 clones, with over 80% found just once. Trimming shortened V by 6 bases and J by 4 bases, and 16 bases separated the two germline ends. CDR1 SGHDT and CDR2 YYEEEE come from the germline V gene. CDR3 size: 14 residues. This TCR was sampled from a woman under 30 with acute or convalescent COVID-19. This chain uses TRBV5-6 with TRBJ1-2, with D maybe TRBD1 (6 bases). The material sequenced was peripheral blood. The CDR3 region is CASNEGHGPYGYTF. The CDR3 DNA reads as TGTGCCAGCAACGAGGGACACGGCCCCTATGGCTACACCTTC.